The T cell receptor beta chain under discussion was sequenced for a study of blood T cell repertoires in COVID-19. In the source study's methods: Reference gene primer amplification gave nucleated cell count estimates. The protocol was immunoSEQ multiplex PCR, while the TCRdb copy is restricted to in-frame clones and leaves out a portion. The V and J calls and clone size are taken from that table; D and trimming were inferred from the DNA. The sample includes 35,000 or so clones, just over 85% seen only once; the top ten take about 6.3%. J lost 3 bases, V lost 6 bases, and 2 bases had no gene match. CDR3 length equals 14 residues. Germline assignment: CDR1 WSHSY and CDR2 SAAADI.

The receptor was isolated from a human donor in a cohort sampled during active COVID-19. The chain combines TRBV10-2 with TRBJ2-3; 11 positions agree with TRBD2. Input material: peripheral blood. The CDR3 here is CASSPSGGTDTQYF. CDR3 nucleotides: TGCGCCAGCAGCCCTAGCGGGGGGACAGATACGCAGTATTTT.